Following are 5 T cell receptor beta chains from one sample sequenced in a study of human versus mouse CDR3 diversity and MHC coevolution. Here immunoSEQ multiplex PCR was the method, and the copy in TCRdb shows in-frame clones only, minus some. The sample contains 60,000 or so clones, around 94% of which appear only once. Sequencing used naive CD4+ T cells from blood. The subset denotes: CD45RO-negative CD62L-positive naive CD4 T cells. These receptors all stem from a person aged 60 to 70 in good health.

The chain couples TRBV5-1 to TRBJ1-4, with D tentatively TRBD1 (5 bases). The ends were cut back, 4 bases at V and 0 bases at J, with 10 bases in the middle. The germline V gene encodes CDR1 SGHRS and CDR2 YFSETQ. This CDR3 has 15 amino acids. CDR3 region: CASSRDSATNEKLFF. CDR3 DNA: TGCGCCAGCAGCCGAGACAGTGCAACTAATGAAAAACTGTTTTTT.

The sample holds one count of this clone. This chain joins TRBV6-1 and TRBJ2-3; 12 bases align to TRBD2. Germline CDR1 MNHNS, CDR2 SASEGT. With V trimmed by 4 bases and J by 0 bases, 2 bases remained unmatched. The CDR3 loop spans 16 amino acids. In DNA, the CDR3 is TGTGCCAGCAGTGGACTAGCGGGGGCTAGCACAGATACGCAGTATTTT. Translated: CASSGLAGASTDTQYF.

The gene calls are TRBV2 and TRBJ2-7; D call uncertain. CDR1 and CDR2 from the germline V gene are SNHLY and FYNNEI. The CDR3 is made up of 12 amino acids. V dropped 3 bases and J dropped 2 bases, with 5 bases sitting between them. The CDR3 nucleotides are TGTGCCAGCAGTGATCCCGCCTACGAGCAGTACTTC. Protein sequence: CASSDPAYEQYF.

The V call is TRBV25-1, the J call TRBJ2-4; D is perhaps TRBD1 (5 bases). The length of the CDR3 is 16 residues. V was cut by 6 bases and J by 0 bases, with 15 bases left in between. CDR1 and CDR2 from the germline V gene are MGHDK and SYGVNS. The DNA for the CDR3 is TGTGCCAGCAGCCCCCAGGACAAAGTAGCCAAAAACATTCAGTACTTC. As protein: CASSPQDKVAKNIQYF.

This clone showed up just a few times. This rearrangement joins TRBV19 to TRBJ1-1; no firm D call. This CDR3 contains 15 residues. Trimming left V 3 bases short and J 2 bases short, with 13 bases between. CDR1 and CDR2 from the germline V gene are LNHDA and SQIVND (reference sequence). As DNA, the CDR3 is TGTGCCAGTAGTATCTTAGGAGGAGATAACACTGAAGCTTTCTTT. Its protein is CASSILGGDNTEAFF.